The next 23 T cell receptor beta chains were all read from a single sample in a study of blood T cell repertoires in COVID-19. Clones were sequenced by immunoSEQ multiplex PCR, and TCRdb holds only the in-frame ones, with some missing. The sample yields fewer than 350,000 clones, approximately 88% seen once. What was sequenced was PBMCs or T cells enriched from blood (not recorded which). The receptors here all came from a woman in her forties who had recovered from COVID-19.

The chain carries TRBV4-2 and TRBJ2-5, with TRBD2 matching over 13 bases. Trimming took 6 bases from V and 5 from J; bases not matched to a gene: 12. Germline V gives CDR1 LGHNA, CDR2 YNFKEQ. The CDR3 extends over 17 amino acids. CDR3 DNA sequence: TGTGCCAGCAGTTTCTTTAAACTAGCGGGAGGGTGGGAGACCCAGTACTTC. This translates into CASSFFKLAGGWETQYF.

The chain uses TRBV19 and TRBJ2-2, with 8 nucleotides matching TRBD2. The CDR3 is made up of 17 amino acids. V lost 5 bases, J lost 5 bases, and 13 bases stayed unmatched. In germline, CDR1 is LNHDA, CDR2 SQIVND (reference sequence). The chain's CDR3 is CASSPPRGGARTGELFF. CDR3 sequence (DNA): TGTGCCAGTAGTCCTCCACGGGGGGGAGCGAGAACCGGGGAGCTGTTTTTT.

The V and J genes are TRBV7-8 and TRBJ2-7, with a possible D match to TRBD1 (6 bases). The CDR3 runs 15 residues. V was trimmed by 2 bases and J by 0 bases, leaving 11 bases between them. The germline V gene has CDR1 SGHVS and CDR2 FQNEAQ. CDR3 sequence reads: CASSLRQASSYEQYF. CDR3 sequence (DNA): TGTGCCAGCAGCTTACGACAGGCGAGCTCCTACGAGCAGTACTTC.

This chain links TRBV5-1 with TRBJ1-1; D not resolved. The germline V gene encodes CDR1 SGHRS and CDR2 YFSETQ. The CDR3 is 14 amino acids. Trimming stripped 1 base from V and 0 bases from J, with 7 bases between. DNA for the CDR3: TGCGCCAGCAGCTTGTTAGAGATGAACACTGAAGCTTTCTTT. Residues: CASSLLEMNTEAFF.

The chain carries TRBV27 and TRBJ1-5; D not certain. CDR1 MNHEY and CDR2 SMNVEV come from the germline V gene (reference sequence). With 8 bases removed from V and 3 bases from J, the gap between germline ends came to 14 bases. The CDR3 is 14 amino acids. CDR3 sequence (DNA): TGTGCCAGCGGTAGAGACCTAGCCAATCAGCCCCAGCATTTT. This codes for CASGRDLANQPQHF.

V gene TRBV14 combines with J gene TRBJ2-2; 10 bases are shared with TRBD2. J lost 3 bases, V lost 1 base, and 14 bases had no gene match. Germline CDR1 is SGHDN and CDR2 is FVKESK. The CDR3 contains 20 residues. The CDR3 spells CASSQGWTSGNYGDTGELFF. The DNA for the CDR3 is TGTGCCAGCAGCCAAGGTTGGACTAGCGGTAACTACGGGGACACCGGGGAGCTGTTTTTT.

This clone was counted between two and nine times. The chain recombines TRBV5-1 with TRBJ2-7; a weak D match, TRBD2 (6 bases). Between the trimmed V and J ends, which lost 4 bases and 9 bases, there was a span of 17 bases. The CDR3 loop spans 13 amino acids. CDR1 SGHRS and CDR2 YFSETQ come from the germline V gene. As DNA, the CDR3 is TGCGCCAGCAGCGGGACGGACGGAGCGGGGCAGTACTTC. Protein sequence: CASSGTDGAGQYF.

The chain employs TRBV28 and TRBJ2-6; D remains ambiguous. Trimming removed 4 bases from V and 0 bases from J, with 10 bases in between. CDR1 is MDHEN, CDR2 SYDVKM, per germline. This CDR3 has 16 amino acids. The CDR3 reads CASSSLRHSGANVLTF. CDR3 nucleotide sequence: TGTGCCAGCAGTTCCCTTAGACACTCTGGGGCCAACGTCCTGACTTTC.

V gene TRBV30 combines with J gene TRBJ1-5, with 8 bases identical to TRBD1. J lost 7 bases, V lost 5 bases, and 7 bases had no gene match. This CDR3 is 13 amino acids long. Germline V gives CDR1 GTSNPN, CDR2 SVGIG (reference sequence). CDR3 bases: TGTGCCTGGTCCTTTTCAGGGGGCCAGCCCCAGCATTTT. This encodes CAWSFSGGQPQHF.

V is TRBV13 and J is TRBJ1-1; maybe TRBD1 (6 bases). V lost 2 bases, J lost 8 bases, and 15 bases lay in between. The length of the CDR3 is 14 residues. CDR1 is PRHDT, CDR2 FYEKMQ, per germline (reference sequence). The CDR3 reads CASSLLRSGTEAFF. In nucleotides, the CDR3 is TGTGCCAGCAGCTTACTGAGGTCTGGGACAGAAGCTTTCTTT.

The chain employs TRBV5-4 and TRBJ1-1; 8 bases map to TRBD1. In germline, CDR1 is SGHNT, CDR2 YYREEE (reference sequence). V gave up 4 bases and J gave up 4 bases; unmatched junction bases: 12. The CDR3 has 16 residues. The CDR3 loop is CASSRDVGQGGTEAFF. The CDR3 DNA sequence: TGTGCCAGCAGCCGGGACGTCGGACAGGGCGGCACTGAAGCTTTCTTT.

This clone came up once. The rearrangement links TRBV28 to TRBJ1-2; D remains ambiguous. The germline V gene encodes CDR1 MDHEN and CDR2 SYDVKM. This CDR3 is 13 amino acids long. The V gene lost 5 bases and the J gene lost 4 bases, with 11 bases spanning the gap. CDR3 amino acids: CASSARPSYGYTF. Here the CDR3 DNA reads TGTGCCAGCAGTGCGCGGCCCTCCTATGGCTACACCTTC.

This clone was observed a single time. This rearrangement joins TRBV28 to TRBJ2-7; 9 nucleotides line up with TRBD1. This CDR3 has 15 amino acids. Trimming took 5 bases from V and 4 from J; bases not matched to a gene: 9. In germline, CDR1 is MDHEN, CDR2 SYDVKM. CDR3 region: CASSAGQGSGYEQYF. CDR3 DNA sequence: TGTGCCAGCAGTGCGGGACAGGGTTCGGGATACGAGCAGTACTTC.

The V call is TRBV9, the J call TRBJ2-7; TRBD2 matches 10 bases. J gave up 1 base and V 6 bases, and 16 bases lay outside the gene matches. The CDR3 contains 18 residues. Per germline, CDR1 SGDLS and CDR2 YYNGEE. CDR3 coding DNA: TGTGCCAGCACCCCCGGGGCTAGCGGGAGAGATGGTTCCTACGAGCAGTACTTC. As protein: CASTPGASGRDGSYEQYF.

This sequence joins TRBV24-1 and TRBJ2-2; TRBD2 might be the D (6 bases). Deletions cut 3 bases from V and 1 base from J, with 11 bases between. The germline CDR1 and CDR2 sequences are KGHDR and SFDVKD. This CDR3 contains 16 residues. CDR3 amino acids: CATSDPGLMNTGELFF. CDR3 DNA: TGTGCCACCAGTGATCCGGGACTTATGAACACCGGGGAGCTGTTTTTT.

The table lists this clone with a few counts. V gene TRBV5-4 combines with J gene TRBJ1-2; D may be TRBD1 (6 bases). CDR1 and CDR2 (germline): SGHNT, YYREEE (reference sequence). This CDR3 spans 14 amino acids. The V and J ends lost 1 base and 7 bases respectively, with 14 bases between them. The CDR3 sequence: CASSLLAGGGGYTF. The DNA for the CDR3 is TGTGCCAGCAGCTTGTTAGCTGGGGGCGGTGGCTACACCTTC.

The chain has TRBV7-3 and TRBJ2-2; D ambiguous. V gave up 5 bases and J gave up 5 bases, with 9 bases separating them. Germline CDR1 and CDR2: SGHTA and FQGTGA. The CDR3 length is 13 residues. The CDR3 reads CASSALVTGELFF. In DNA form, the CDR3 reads TGTGCCAGCAGCGCCCTAGTTACCGGGGAGCTGTTTTTT.

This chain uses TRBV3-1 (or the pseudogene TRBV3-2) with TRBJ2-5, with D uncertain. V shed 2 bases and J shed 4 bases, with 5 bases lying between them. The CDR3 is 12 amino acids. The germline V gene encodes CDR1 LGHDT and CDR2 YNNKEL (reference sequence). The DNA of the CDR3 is TGTGCCAGCAGCCAATCCCGAGAGACCCAGTACTTC. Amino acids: CASSQSRETQYF.

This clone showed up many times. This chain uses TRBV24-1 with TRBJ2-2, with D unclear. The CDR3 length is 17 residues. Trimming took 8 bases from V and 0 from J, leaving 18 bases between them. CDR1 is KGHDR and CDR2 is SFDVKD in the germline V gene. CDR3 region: CATTPNLAESNTGELFF. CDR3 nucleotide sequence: TGTGCCACCACTCCTAACTTAGCAGAATCGAACACCGGGGAGCTGTTTTTT.

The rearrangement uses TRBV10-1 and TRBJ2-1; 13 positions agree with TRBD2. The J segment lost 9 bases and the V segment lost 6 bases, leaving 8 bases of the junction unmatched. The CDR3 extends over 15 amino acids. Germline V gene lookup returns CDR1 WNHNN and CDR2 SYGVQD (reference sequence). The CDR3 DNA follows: TGCGCCAGCAGGGCCGGACTAGCGGGAGTTCTTGAGCAGTTCTTC. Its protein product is CASRAGLAGVLEQFF.

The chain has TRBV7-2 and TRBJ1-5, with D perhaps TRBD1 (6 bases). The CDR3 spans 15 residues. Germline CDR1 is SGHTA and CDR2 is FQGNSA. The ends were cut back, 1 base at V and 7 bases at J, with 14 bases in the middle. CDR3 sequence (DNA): TGTGCCAGCAGCTTAGTGGGGGCCCTGGGCCAGCCCCAGCATTTT. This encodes CASSLVGALGQPQHF.

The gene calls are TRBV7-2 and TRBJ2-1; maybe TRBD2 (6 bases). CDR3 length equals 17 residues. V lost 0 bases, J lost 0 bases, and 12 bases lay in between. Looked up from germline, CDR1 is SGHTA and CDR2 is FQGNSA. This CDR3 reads CASSLATWEDSYNEQFF. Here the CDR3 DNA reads TGTGCCAGCAGCTTAGCGACGTGGGAGGACTCCTACAATGAGCAGTTCTTC.

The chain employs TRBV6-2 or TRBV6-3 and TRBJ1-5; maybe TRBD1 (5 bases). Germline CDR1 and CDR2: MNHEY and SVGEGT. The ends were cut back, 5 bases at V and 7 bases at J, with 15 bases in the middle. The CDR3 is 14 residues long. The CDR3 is CASSPRGEVQPQHF. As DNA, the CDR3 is TGTGCCAGCAGTCCCCGGGGGGAGGTACAGCCCCAGCATTTT.